This passage covers 17 T cell receptor beta chains from one sample sequenced in a study of identical twins. TCRdb used MiXCR to reprocess the 5' RACE reads, holding one entry per CDR3 protein. Of 1.5 million to 2 million distinct CDR3 sequences listed, around 29% were seen once; the top ten hold over 0.25%. The source material was cord blood. All receptors derive from a newborn girl in good health.

Concerning this clonotype itself: The final CDR3 position lacks the conserved phenylalanine or tryptophan, pointing to a likely read error. The chain employs TRBV9 and TRBJ2-7, with 7 bases fitting TRBD1. V was pared by 4 bases and J by 0 bases, with 7 bases of the junction left unmatched. The CDR3 sequence is 15 residues long. Looked up from germline, CDR1 is SGDLS and CDR2 is YYNGEE. CDR3 region: CASSSQGQPSYEQYY. The DNA for the CDR3 is TGTGCCAGCAGCTCCCAGGGACAGCCCTCCTACGAGCAGTACTAC.

This clonotype occurred a few times. The chain couples TRBV5-1 to TRBJ2-3, with 8 bases fitting TRBD1. V was clipped by 4 bases and J by 0 bases; unmatched bases: 4. Germline V gene lookup returns CDR1 SGHRS and CDR2 YFSETQ. CDR3 length: 15 residues. The CDR3 DNA is TGCGCCAGCAGCCCGGGACAGGATAGCACAGATACGCAGTATTTT. Protein: CASSPGQDSTDTQYF.

The V and J genes are TRBV7-2 and TRBJ1-1; D is unclear. The length of the CDR3 is 13 residues. CDR1 is SGHTA and CDR2 is FQGNSA in the germline V gene. V lost 5 bases to trimming and J lost 5 bases, with 12 bases between them. The CDR3 DNA follows: TGTGCCAGCAGCCACTACAGCGAGACTGAAGCTTTCTTT. Encoded protein: CASSHYSETEAFF.

This sequence joins TRBV15 and TRBJ1-1; D gene uncertain. The CDR3 consists of 12 residues. The germline CDR1 and CDR2 sequences are LNHNV and YYDKDF (reference sequence). The V and J ends lost 0 bases and 7 bases respectively, with 6 bases between them. The CDR3 is CATSRDLGEAFF. CDR3 bases: TGTGCCACCAGCAGAGATCTAGGTGAAGCTTTCTTT. Complete variable domain (other parts from reference TRBV15 and TRBJ1-1): DAMVIQNPRYQVTQFGKPVTLSCSQTLNHNVMYWYQQKSSQAPKLLFHYYDKDFNNEADTPDNFQSRRPNTSFCFLDIRSPGLGDTAMYLCATSRDLGEAFFGQGTRLTVV.

The chain recombines TRBV5-1 with TRBJ2-1; 11 nucleotides agree with TRBD1. The J segment lost 12 bases and the V segment lost 0 bases, leaving 11 bases of the junction unmatched. CDR1 is SGHRS and CDR2 is YFSETQ in the germline V gene. The length of the CDR3 is 16 residues. CDR3 sequence reads: CASSLDPGQGAGRQFF. Written as DNA, the CDR3 is TGCGCCAGCAGCTTGGATCCAGGACAGGGGGCAGGCAGGCAGTTCTTC.

V and J are TRBV6-5 and TRBJ1-2, with D perhaps TRBD1 (5 bases). Germline CDR1 is MNHEY and CDR2 is SVGAGI. The length of the CDR3 is 13 residues. Trimming removed 6 bases from V and 2 bases from J, with 10 bases in between. Here the CDR3 DNA reads TGTGCCAGCAGCGACAGCCCAAACTATGGCTACACCTTC. This sequence encodes CASSDSPNYGYTF.

This chain links TRBV6-1 with TRBJ1-5, with unresolved D. The CDR3 sequence is 14 residues long. From germline, CDR1 is MNHNS and CDR2 SASEGT. V dropped 3 bases and J dropped 0 bases, with 6 bases sitting between them. The CDR3 reads CASSDDYSNQPQHF. As DNA, the CDR3 is TGTGCCAGCAGTGATGATTATAGCAATCAGCCCCAGCATTTT.

The chain employs TRBV29-1 and TRBJ2-5; the match to TRBD1 covers 11 bases. J lost 11 bases, V lost 6 bases, and 11 bases had no gene match. The CDR3 length is 13 residues. From germline, CDR1 is SQVTM and CDR2 ANQGSEA. For the CDR3, the DNA is TGCAGCGTCAGGACAGGGGGCTACAATGAGCAGTACTTC. Translating gives CSVRTGGYNEQYF.

The rearrangement joins TRBV5-1 to TRBJ1-2; 8 bases are shared with TRBD1. There are 15 residues in the CDR3. The J segment lost 5 bases and the V segment lost 0 bases, leaving 6 bases of the junction unmatched. Germline V gene lookup returns CDR1 SGHRS and CDR2 YFSETQ. CDR3 nucleotides: TGCGCCAGCAGCTTGGTAATTGGGACAGGTTATGGCTACACCTTC. This sequence encodes CASSLVIGTGYGYTF. Drawing the rest from reference TRBV5-1 and TRBJ1-2, the complete variable domain is KAGVTQTPRYLIKTRGQQVTLSCSPISGHRSVSWYQQTPGQGLQFLFEYFSETQRNKGNFPGRFSGRQFSNSRSEMNVSTLELGDSALYLCASSLVIGTGYGYTFGSGTRLTVV.

The chain is built from TRBV7-9 and TRBJ2-2, with D maybe TRBD2 (5 bases). Germline loops: CDR1 SEHNR, CDR2 FQNEAQ (reference sequence). V gave up 5 bases and J gave up 4 bases, with 11 bases separating them. The CDR3 loop spans 14 amino acids. The CDR3 DNA is TGTGCCAGCAGCCTGGACTGGAGCACCGGGGAGCTGTTTTTT. Amino acid sequence: CASSLDWSTGELFF. Looking up the rest from reference TRBV7-9 and TRBJ2-2 gives the full variable domain: DTGVSQNPRHKITKRGQNVTFRCDPISEHNRLYWYRQTLGQGPEFLTYFQNEAQLEKSRLLSDRFSAERPKGSFSTLEIQRTEQGDSAMYLCASSLDWSTGELFFGEGSRLTVL.

This clonotype showed up just a few times. The rearrangement uses TRBV2 and TRBJ1-5, with D tentatively TRBD1 (6 bases). Germline assignment: CDR1 SNHLY and CDR2 FYNNEI. V lost 10 bases and J 6 bases, leaving 19 bases between the germline ends. This CDR3 comprises 14 residues. In nucleotides, the CDR3 is TGTGCCACCGAAACAGGGAACGCAGGTCAGCCCCAGCATTTT. Its translation is CATETGNAGQPQHF.

This clonotype was detected only a few times. The chain recombines TRBV6-4 with TRBJ2-2; perhaps TRBD2 as D (5 bases). The CDR3 contains 20 residues. Germline values: CDR1 MRHNA, CDR2 SNTAGT. V shed 0 bases and J shed 4 bases, with 24 bases lying between them. Here the CDR3 DNA reads TGTGCCAGCAGTGACTCGATGAACAGACTGTCCCGGGCGGGCACCGGGGAGCTGTTTTTT. Its protein product is CASSDSMNRLSRAGTGELFF.

The chain joins TRBV28 to TRBJ2-1; D could derive from TRBD1 or TRBD2 (5 bases each). Between the trimmed V and J ends, which lost 5 bases and 5 bases, there was a span of 19 bases. The germline V gene has CDR1 MDHEN and CDR2 SYDVKM. The CDR3 consists of 16 residues. CDR3 region: CASSQTPGTKNNEQFF. The CDR3, as DNA: TGTGCCAGCAGTCAAACTCCCGGGACCAAGAACAATGAGCAGTTCTTC. The full variable domain, with the rest looked up from reference TRBV28 and TRBJ2-1, is DVKVTQSSRYLVKRTGEKVFLECVQDMDHENMFWYRQDPGLGLRLIYFSYDVKMKEKGDIPEGYSVSREKKERFSLILESASTNQTSMYLCASSQTPGTKNNEQFFGPGTRLTVL.

This clonotype was observed many times. The chain combines TRBV6-1 with TRBJ1-4; D gene ambiguous. V lost 1 base and J 3 bases, leaving 18 bases between the germline ends. The CDR3 spans 18 residues. The germline V gene encodes CDR1 MNHNS and CDR2 SASEGT. DNA for the CDR3: TGTGCCAGCAGTGAAGTAGAGTGGAGAGGTTGGGCTAATGAAAAACTGTTTTTT. Protein: CASSEVEWRGWANEKLFF.

The CDR3, as DNA: TGTGCCAGCACCGCCCATGCGGGGGAGCAGTACTTC. It codes for CASTAHAGEQYF. The V gene is TRBV6-1, the J gene TRBJ2-7, with a weak D call TRBD2 (6 bases). V was shortened by 7 bases and J by 7 bases, with 14 bases between the two germline ends. The CDR3 spans 12 residues. Germline V gene data show CDR1 as MNHNS and CDR2 as SASEGT.

There are a few counts of this clonotype. The chain carries TRBV5-6 and TRBJ2-7; D possibly corresponds to TRBD2 (5 bases). The germline V and J ends were trimmed by 1 base and 2 bases, with 13 bases remaining between them. The CDR3 contains 15 residues. CDR1 and CDR2 from the germline V gene are SGHDT and YYEEEE. CDR3 protein: CASSLYDYRTYEQYF. CDR3 nucleotides: TGTGCCAGCAGCTTGTACGACTACCGAACCTACGAGCAGTACTTC.

The rearrangement joins TRBV4-1 to TRBJ2-3, with D hard to call. Trimming removed 0 bases at V and 0 bases at J, with 10 bases between. The CDR3 consists of 16 residues. The germline gives CDR1 MGHRA, CDR2 YSYEKL. CDR3 DNA sequence: TGCGCCAGCAGCCAAGAGTGGATTTATAGCACAGATACGCAGTATTTT. Translating gives CASSQEWIYSTDTQYF.